These T cell receptor beta chains were read from a single sample in a study of CD8 T cells in Susac syndrome. TCRdb re-called the immunoSEQ multiplex PCR reads through MiXCR, storing one row per CDR3 protein. The repertoire holds roughly 200,000 distinct CDR3 sequences, approximately 94% seen once, with approximately 0.088% in the top ten. The sequenced sample consisted of CD4+ T cells from PBMCs. Every receptor here comes from a human donor with multiple sclerosis. The CDR3 runs from the conserved cysteine through the conserved F or W. The order of the fields is V gene, D gene, J gene, clone size, CDR3 protein, CDR3 DNA. A D gene is named only where the DNA matches it firmly. Size values are once, few and many counts, or a class for expanded clones, and some rows have none.

V gene: TRBV29-1; D gene: NA; J gene: TRBJ2-5; clone size: NA; CDR3 protein: CSTREGETQYF; CDR3 DNA: TGCAGCACGAGAGAAGGGGAGACCCAGTACTTC
V gene: TRBV5-1; D gene: TRBD1; J gene: TRBJ2-3; clone size: NA; CDR3 protein: CASSLAERTGGHTDTQYF; CDR3 DNA: TGCGCCAGCAGCTTGGCGGAGAGAACAGGGGGCCACACAGATACGCAGTATTTT
V gene: TRBV12-3/TRBV12-4; D gene: NA; J gene: TRBJ1-1; clone size: NA; CDR3 protein: CASSLRATEAFF; CDR3 DNA: TGTGCCAGCAGTTTGAGGGCCACTGAAGCTTTCTTT
V gene: TRBV18; D gene: NA; J gene: TRBJ1-1; clone size: NA; CDR3 protein: CASSPSQGEAFF; CDR3 DNA: TGTGCCAGCTCACCATCCCAGGGGGAAGCTTTCTTT
V gene: TRBV20-1; D gene: NA; J gene: TRBJ2-1; clone size: NA; CDR3 protein: CSARPSRGSYNEQFF; CDR3 DNA: TGCAGTGCTAGACCGTCCAGGGGCTCCTACAATGAGCAGTTCTTC
V gene: TRBV12-3/TRBV12-4; D gene: TRBD1; J gene: TRBJ2-7; clone size: once; CDR3 protein: CASSKILGQGAYEQYF; CDR3 DNA: TGTGCCAGCAGTAAAATCCTGGGACAGGGGGCCTACGAGCAGTACTTC
V gene: TRBV3-1; D gene: TRBD1; J gene: TRBJ2-7; clone size: NA; CDR3 protein: CASSGRTGLGLEQYF; CDR3 DNA: TGTGCCAGCAGCGGACGGACAGGGCTTGGACTCGAGCAGTACTTC
V gene: TRBV2; D gene: TRBD1; J gene: TRBJ2-7; clone size: NA; CDR3 protein: CASSLMGTGNEQYF; CDR3 DNA: TGTGCCAGCAGCCTCATGGGGACAGGGAACGAGCAGTACTTC
V gene: TRBV15; D gene: TRBD1; J gene: TRBJ2-7; clone size: NA; CDR3 protein: CATSRSDRDSYEQYF; CDR3 DNA: TGTGCCACCAGCAGAAGTGACAGGGACTCCTACGAGCAGTACTTC
V gene: TRBV6-2/TRBV6-3; D gene: NA; J gene: TRBJ1-1; clone size: NA; CDR3 protein: CASTQGFEAFF; CDR3 DNA: TGTGCCAGCACGCAGGGGTTTGAAGCTTTCTTT
V gene: TRBV20-1; D gene: TRBD2; J gene: TRBJ2-3; clone size: NA; CDR3 protein: CSARGGGTPSGGTDTQYF; CDR3 DNA: TGCAGTGCTAGGGGGGGAGGGACACCTAGCGGGGGCACAGATACGCAGTATTTT
V gene: TRBV3-1; D gene: TRBD1; J gene: TRBJ2-5; clone size: NA; CDR3 protein: CASSQRTGDEETQYF; CDR3 DNA: TGTGCCAGCAGCCAAAGGACAGGGGATGAAGAGACCCAGTACTTC
V gene: TRBV5-1; D gene: NA; J gene: TRBJ1-2; clone size: NA; CDR3 protein: CASSLAGTSYGYTF; CDR3 DNA: TGCGCCAGCAGCTTGGCGGGGACCAGCTATGGCTACACCTTC
V gene: TRBV7-2; D gene: NA; J gene: TRBJ2-3; clone size: NA; CDR3 protein: CASSGYRFTSTDTQYF; CDR3 DNA: TGTGCCAGCAGCGGCTACAGGTTTACTAGCACAGATACGCAGTATTTT
V gene: TRBV30; D gene: NA; J gene: TRBJ1-5; clone size: once; CDR3 protein: CAWSKRGGNQPQHF; CDR3 DNA: TGTGCCTGGAGTAAGAGGGGCGGCAATCAGCCCCAGCATTTT
V gene: TRBV9; D gene: NA; J gene: TRBJ2-1; clone size: NA; CDR3 protein: CASSVVAGLHQQFF; CDR3 DNA: TGTGCCAGCAGCGTAGTGGCAGGGCTACACCAGCAGTTCTTC
V gene: TRBV12-3/TRBV12-4; D gene: NA; J gene: TRBJ1-6; clone size: NA; CDR3 protein: CASSLGGAGGNSPLHF; CDR3 DNA: TGTGCCAGCAGTTTGGGGGGGGCAGGAGGGAATTCACCCCTCCACTTT
V gene: TRBV29-1; D gene: NA; J gene: TRBJ1-1; clone size: NA; CDR3 protein: CSVKGPASLNTEAFF; CDR3 DNA: TGCAGCGTTAAAGGGCCAGCGAGTCTGAACACTGAAGCTTTCTTT
V gene: TRBV2; D gene: TRBD1; J gene: TRBJ2-2; clone size: NA; CDR3 protein: CASRIQGARNGELFF; CDR3 DNA: TGTGCCAGCAGGATTCAGGGGGCGCGAAACGGGGAGCTGTTTTTT
V gene: TRBV28; D gene: TRBD1; J gene: TRBJ2-1; clone size: NA; CDR3 protein: CASSLSGTGNNEQFF; CDR3 DNA: TGTGCCAGCAGTTTATCCGGGACAGGGAACAATGAGCAGTTCTTC
V gene: TRBV3-1; D gene: NA; J gene: TRBJ2-1; clone size: NA; CDR3 protein: CASSPTPIPTYLQFF; CDR3 DNA: TGTGCCAGCAGTCCGACCCCGATCCCGACGTACCTTCAGTTCTTC
V gene: TRBV7-9; D gene: TRBD2; J gene: TRBJ2-5; clone size: NA; CDR3 protein: CASSFRAGGGRKETQYF; CDR3 DNA: TGTGCCAGCAGCTTTCGGGCAGGCGGGGGGCGAAAAGAGACCCAGTACTTC
V gene: TRBV20-1; D gene: NA; J gene: TRBJ2-1; clone size: NA; CDR3 protein: CSARLRGAVNEQFF; CDR3 DNA: TGCAGTGCTAGACTCCGGGGGGCGGTCAATGAGCAGTTCTTC
V gene: TRBV6-1; D gene: TRBD2; J gene: TRBJ2-7; clone size: NA; CDR3 protein: CASSEARTSSYEQYF; CDR3 DNA: TGTGCCAGCAGTGAAGCCAGGACTAGCTCCTACGAGCAGTACTTC
V gene: TRBV20-1; D gene: NA; J gene: TRBJ1-5; clone size: NA; CDR3 protein: CSARWGVDQPQHF; CDR3 DNA: TGCAGTGCTAGGTGGGGGGTAGATCAGCCCCAGCATTTT
V gene: TRBV6-5; D gene: NA; J gene: TRBJ1-2; clone size: NA; CDR3 protein: CASSYSGAPNYGYTF; CDR3 DNA: TGTGCCAGCAGTTACTCAGGGGCGCCCAACTATGGCTACACCTTC
V gene: TRBV30; D gene: NA; J gene: TRBJ1-4; clone size: NA; CDR3 protein: CAWGDPEKLFF; CDR3 DNA: TGTGCCTGGGGGGATCCTGAAAAACTGTTTTTT
V gene: TRBV14; D gene: NA; J gene: TRBJ2-5; clone size: NA; CDR3 protein: CASSREQETQYF; CDR3 DNA: TGTGCCAGCAGCAGGGAGCAAGAGACCCAGTACTTC
V gene: TRBV11-3; D gene: NA; J gene: TRBJ2-3; clone size: NA; CDR3 protein: CASSLASGTDTQYF; CDR3 DNA: TGTGCCAGCAGCTTAGCTAGCGGCACAGATACGCAGTATTTT
V gene: TRBV6-6; D gene: NA; J gene: TRBJ1-2; clone size: NA; CDR3 protein: CASTKIQELYGYTF; CDR3 DNA: TGTGCCAGCACCAAAATCCAGGAGCTCTATGGCTACACCTTC
V gene: TRBV12-3/TRBV12-4; D gene: NA; J gene: TRBJ1-1; clone size: NA; CDR3 protein: CASSRRQRAEAFF; CDR3 DNA: TGTGCCAGCAGCCGTCGACAGAGGGCTGAAGCTTTCTTT
V gene: TRBV29-1; D gene: NA; J gene: TRBJ1-1; clone size: NA; CDR3 protein: CSASANTEAFF; CDR3 DNA: TGCAGCGCCTCAGCGAACACTGAAGCTTTCTTT
V gene: TRBV3-1; D gene: TRBD2; J gene: TRBJ2-2; clone size: NA; CDR3 protein: CASSPFSGAYGELFF; CDR3 DNA: TGTGCCAGCAGCCCTTTTAGCGGGGCTTACGGGGAGCTGTTTTTT
V gene: TRBV6-5; D gene: NA; J gene: TRBJ2-1; clone size: NA; CDR3 protein: CASSYSIGSSRRLYNEQFF; CDR3 DNA: TGTGCCAGCAGTTACTCGATCGGGTCTTCAAGACGACTTTACAATGAGCAGTTCTTC
V gene: TRBV15; D gene: NA; J gene: TRBJ1-2; clone size: NA; CDR3 protein: CATSRAASQGYTF; CDR3 DNA: TGTGCCACCAGCAGAGCCGCCTCTCAGGGCTACACCTTC
V gene: TRBV19; D gene: NA; J gene: TRBJ1-2; clone size: NA; CDR3 protein: CASSQGRIYTF; CDR3 DNA: TGTGCCAGTAGCCAGGGACGTATCTACACCTTC